Listed below are T cell receptor beta chains from one sample, sequenced in a study of blood T cells in healthy people across ages. TCRdb redid the calling of the 5' RACE reads with MiXCR, one entry per CDR3 protein. Of about 1,400,000 distinct CDR3 sequences in the sample, roughly 40% were seen once. The sequencing input was blood. The receptors come from a woman aged 18-29 years in good health. Each CDR3 is given with its conserved first and last residue. A D gene is named only where the DNA matches it firmly. Only some rows state a clone size, as once, few, many or a class for expanded clones.

abundance,j_gene,d_gene,v_gene,CDR3nt,CDR3aa
few,TRBJ2-3,TRBD2,TRBV20-1,TGCAGTGCTAGAGGACTAGCGGCTGTCACAGATACGCAGTATTTT,CSARGLAAVTDTQYF
many,TRBJ2-3,-,TRBV29-1,TGCAGCGTTTCGCCTAGTGGCACAGATACGCAGTATTTT,CSVSPSGTDTQYF
-,TRBJ2-3,TRBD1,TRBV12-5,TGTGCTAGTGGTTTGGCGACAGGGGGCACAGATACGCAGTATTTT,CASGLATGGTDTQYF
-,TRBJ1-1,-,TRBV6-1,TGTGCCAGCAGTGTATTAACTGAAGCTTTCTTT,CASSVLTEAFF
few,TRBJ2-7,TRBD2,TRBV6-2/TRBV6-3,TGTGCCAGCAGTAACCAACTAGCGGGAGCCGGGAACGAGCAGTACTTC,CASSNQLAGAGNEQYF
-,TRBJ1-5,TRBD1,TRBV20-1,TGCAGTGCGACCCCGGGACAGAACAATCAGCCCCAGCATTTT,CSATPGQNNQPQHF
few,TRBJ2-7,-,TRBV14,TGTGCCAGCAGCCAAATAGGGGCCACCTACGAGCAGTACTTC,CASSQIGATYEQYF
once,TRBJ1-2,-,TRBV20-1,TGCAGTGCTAGAGTGGAGCAGGGAGCTAACTATGGCTACACCTTC,CSARVEQGANYGYTF
-,TRBJ2-3,TRBD2,TRBV4-1,TGCTCCAGCAGCCAAGATAGCGGACTAGCGGCTGAGACGCAGTATTTT,CSSSQDSGLAAETQYF
-,TRBJ2-1,-,TRBV20-1,TGCAGTGCTCCTCCAGGGGGGGCTTCCTACAATGAGCAGTTCTTC,CSAPPGGASYNEQFF
-,TRBJ2-7,-,TRBV27,TGTGCCAGCACCCCTGGTGGTACGGGCTACGAGCAGTACTTC,CASTPGGTGYEQYF
-,TRBJ2-5,TRBD2,TRBV4-1,TGCGCCAGCAGCCAAGATTGGAGCGGGGGCTGGGTTGAGACCCAGTACTTC,CASSQDWSGGWVETQYF
-,TRBJ2-7,-,TRBV5-1,TGCGCCAGCAGCATCTCCCGGGACGTCCCCTCCTACGAGCAGTACTTC,CASSISRDVPSYEQYF
few,TRBJ2-7,TRBD1,TRBV6-1,TGTGCCAGCAGGGAGACAGGGAAGTACGCCGGGGACGAGCAGTACTTC,CASRETGKYAGDEQYF
-,TRBJ2-2,TRBD2,TRBV20-1,TGCAGTGCCAAGCCCCTAGCGGGGAACACCGGGGAGCTGTTTTTT,CSAKPLAGNTGELFF
-,TRBJ2-1,-,TRBV25-1,TGTGCCAGCAGTCGTTCCACCGAGGTAATTTTCGGTGAGGGAGTCTCCTACAATGAGCAGTTCTTC,CASSRSTEVIFGEGVSYNEQFF
few,TRBJ2-1,TRBD2,TRBV5-6,TGTGCCAGCAGCTGGCGGGAGGGCCTGAATGAGCAGTTCTTC,CASSWREGLNEQFF
-,TRBJ1-5,-,TRBV7-9,TGTGCCAGCAGCTCCGGCGGACAGTATAGCAATCAGCCCCAGCATTTT,CASSSGGQYSNQPQHF
-,TRBJ2-4,-,TRBV3-1,TGTGCCAGCGGCCAAGAGGGGACTGGATGGATGCAGTACTTC,CASGQEGTGWMQYF
once,TRBJ2-7,-,TRBV6-1,TGTGCCAGCAGGAGGGAGTCGGGACTTGGCGAGCAGTACTTC,CASRRESGLGEQYF
-,TRBJ2-3,TRBD2,TRBV12-3/TRBV12-4,TGTGCCAGCAGTCTTACTAGCGGGAGTTGGGCAGATACGCAGTATTTT,CASSLTSGSWADTQYF
-,TRBJ1-5,-,TRBV6-1,TGTGCCAGCAGTGGGGATAGGGGTTATAGCAATCAGCCCCAGCATTTT,CASSGDRGYSNQPQHF
few,TRBJ2-7,-,TRBV7-8,TGTGCCAGCAGCTTAGTTCGACAGCTAACCTACGAGCAGTACTTC,CASSLVRQLTYEQYF
many,TRBJ1-2,TRBD1,TRBV5-1,TGCGCCAGCAGCTTGGGGGGACAGGACTATGGCTACACCTTC,CASSLGGQDYGYTF
-,TRBJ2-7,TRBD1,TRBV10-3,TGTGCCATCAAAACCGGGACAGGGTGTTACGAGCAGTACTTC,CAIKTGTGCYEQYF
-,TRBJ2-3,-,TRBV10-1,TGCGCCAGCAGTGAGTCTGGGGGGCTCAGCACAGATACGCAGTATTTT,CASSESGGLSTDTQYF
once,TRBJ1-2,TRBD1,TRBV6-5,TGTGCCAGCAGTTACTTGGACAGGGTGGGGTACACCTTC,CASSYLDRVGYTF
-,TRBJ2-1,TRBD2,TRBV27,TGTGCCAGCAGTTTATTGCTAGCGGGATGGGTAGGTGAGCAGTTCTTC,CASSLLLAGWVGEQFF
few,TRBJ2-5,-,TRBV4-1,TGCGCCAGCAGCCAAGACCCCAAGGGAGAGACCCAGTACTTC,CASSQDPKGETQYF
-,TRBJ1-1,TRBD1,TRBV6-6,TGTGCCAGCAGTTCTGGACAGGACACTGAAGCTTTCTTT,CASSSGQDTEAFF
-,TRBJ1-1,-,TRBV4-1,TGCGCCAGCAGCCAAGATAGTAAATCAGGACATACGAACACTGAAGCTTTCTTT,CASSQDSKSGHTNTEAFF
-,TRBJ1-2,-,TRBV6-1,TGTGCCAGCAGTGGGGGACGAGGGTGGAACTATGGCTACACCTTC,CASSGGRGWNYGYTF
-,TRBJ2-7,-,TRBV7-2,TGTGCCAGCAGCGGACTACAGGGAAACCAACGCGAGCAGTACTTC,CASSGLQGNQREQYF
-,TRBJ2-1,TRBD2,TRBV11-3,TGTGCCAGCAGCGAGACTAGCGGGAAGTCCCATGAGCAGTTCTTC,CASSETSGKSHEQFF
-,TRBJ2-7,-,TRBV7-2,TGTGCCAGCAGCTTACGGGTCCCCCCCTACGAGCAGTACTTC,CASSLRVPPYEQYF
-,TRBJ2-5,-,TRBV11-2,TGTGCCAGCAGCTTAGGTGGAGGGGCGCGGAAAGAGACCCAGTACTTC,CASSLGGGARKETQYF
many,TRBJ1-2,-,TRBV12-3/TRBV12-4,TGTGCCAGCAGTTTCTCGGGGGGCTACACCTTC,CASSFSGGYTF
few,TRBJ1-3,-,TRBV7-2,TGTGCCAGCAGCTTAGATTTAAGCTCTGGAAACACCATATATTTT,CASSLDLSSGNTIYF
-,TRBJ2-7,-,TRBV5-1,TGCGCCAGCAGCTTGATTGAGGGAGGAGCTAACAATGAGCAGTACTTC,CASSLIEGGANNEQYF
-,TRBJ1-5,-,TRBV6-5,TGTGCCAGCAGCAACGGGCAGAGCGATCAGCCCCAGCATTTT,CASSNGQSDQPQHF
-,TRBJ2-7,-,TRBV6-1,TGTGCCAGCAGTGCCAGTCCCGGGGCGGCCTACGAGCAGTACTTC,CASSASPGAAYEQYF
-,TRBJ2-5,-,TRBV21-1,TGTGCCAGCAATTGGTCAAGAGGTGAGCAGTACTTC,CASNWSRGEQYF
-,TRBJ2-5,TRBD2,TRBV7-9,TGTGCCAGCAGCTTATTAGAGGGAGCGGGGTACCAAGAGACCCAGTACTTC,CASSLLEGAGYQETQYF
-,TRBJ2-5,-,TRBV20-1,TGCAGTGCTAGGTCGACAGGATGGGAGACCCAGTACTTC,CSARSTGWETQYF
-,TRBJ2-2,TRBD1,TRBV11-1,TGTGCCAGCAGCGTACAGGGGAGCGGGGAGCTGTTTTTT,CASSVQGSGELFF
-,TRBJ2-5,-,TRBV7-9,TGTGCCAGCAGCCAAAGAGCCAGCCAAGAGACCCAGTACTTC,CASSQRASQETQYF
-,TRBJ2-2,-,TRBV29-1,TGCAACGCCAACGCGGGGTCCGGGGAGCTGTTTTTT,CNANAGSGELFF
once,TRBJ2-3,-,TRBV9,TGTGCCAGCAGCGCTTCCGGGGCAGATACGCAGTATTTT,CASSASGADTQYF
-,TRBJ1-4,-,TRBV4-1,TGCGCCAGCAGCAGGACAGTGAGGACGCAGGTGGAAAAACTGTTTTTT,CASSRTVRTQVEKLFF
-,TRBJ1-1,-,TRBV3-1,TGTGCCAGCAGCCGGATCGGAGGGGCGATGGGTAGCACTGAAGCTTTCTTT,CASSRIGGAMGSTEAFF
-,TRBJ2-7,-,TRBV5-5,TGTGCCAGCAGCTTGGGACCTACTAGTTTCGAGCAGTACTTC,CASSLGPTSFEQYF
-,TRBJ1-3,-,TRBV6-6,TGTGCCAGCAGTTCCCGGGACACGAAACTCTCTGGAAACACCATATATTTT,CASSSRDTKLSGNTIYF
-,TRBJ2-7,-,TRBV20-1,TGCAGTGCTAGGGCCCCTCGTAGCTCCTACAATGAGCAGTACTTC,CSARAPRSSYNEQYF
-,TRBJ1-4,-,TRBV6-1,TGTGCCAGCAGTGAACTTCGGCCAGGGGTGGGTGAAAAACTGTTTTTT,CASSELRPGVGEKLFF